The TCR beta chain under discussion was sequenced for a study of blood T cell repertoires in COVID-19. Germline-derived CDR1 and CDR2 are DFQATT and SNEGSKA (reference sequence). The CDR3 is 14 amino acids. The trim removed 3 bases at V and 4 bases at J, leaving 4 bases unmatched. Using immunoSEQ multiplex PCR, the repertoire was profiled, and TCRdb retains in-frame clones only, with some absent. This table holds more than 350,000 clones, more than 75% found once. This receptor was obtained from a woman in her 50s who had recovered from COVID-19. V usage is TRBV20-1 and J usage is TRBJ2-1; TRBD2 aligns across 9 bases. The specimen was PBMCs or T cells enriched from blood (not recorded which). CDR3 loop: CSASRAGGYNEQFF. CDR3 bases: TGCAGTGCTAGTAGGGCGGGGGGGTACAATGAGCAGTTCTTC.